This TCR beta chain was retrieved from a study of T cells in Graves' hyperthyroidism and ophthalmopathy. TCR beta CDR3 sequences were amplified from RNA transcripts. Initially, a first-round RT-PCR of the TCR CDR3 employed the HTBI primer set. TCRdb reprocessed the multiplex PCR reads via MiXCR and lists one record per CDR3 protein. The data show a few hundred thousand distinct CDR3 sequences, with roughly an eighth seen just once and about 37% held by the top ten. This clonotype was seen ten or more times. Antigen: not known. Regarding the study as a whole: Within blood appeared most thyroid clonotypes that had expanded above 0.001.

V shed 5 bases and J shed 2 bases, with 16 bases lying between them. The CDR3 has 15 residues. The V gene's germline CDR1 is SGHAT and CDR2 FQNNGV. V gene TRBV11-2 combines with J gene TRBJ2-7; D may be TRBD1 (6 bases). The TCR was taken from a middle-aged woman with Graves' ophthalmopathy. Sample: blood. The CDR3 here is CASSLNRVPPYEQYF. Written as DNA, the CDR3 is TGTGCCAGCAGCCTTAACAGGGTCCCCCCCTACGAGCAGTACTTC. The entire variable domain, with the rest obtained from reference TRBV11-2 and TRBJ2-7, is as follows: EAGVAQSPRYKIIEKRQSVAFWCNPISGHATLYWYQQILGQGPKLLIQFQNNGVVDDSQLPKDRFSAERLKGVDSTLKIQPAKLEDSAVYLCASSLNRVPPYEQYFGPGTRLTVT.